Below, 8 T cell receptor beta chains from the same sample are listed, as sequenced in a study of cytomegalovirus exposure and HLA in healthy donors. 13 Jbeta primers and 60 Vbeta primers were used for the PCR. Libraries were prepared by immunoSEQ multiplex PCR; TCRdb keeps only in-frame clonotypes and omits some of them. The data hold roughly 170,000 clones, with 75% to 85% observed a single time. The sequenced sample consisted of PBMCs. The source of these receptors is a man under 40 in good health and CMV-seropositive.

The CDR3 reads CASSLEGRENTEAFF. The CDR3 DNA follows: TGCGCCAGCAGCTTGGAAGGCAGGGAAAACACTGAAGCTTTCTTT. The genes are TRBV5-1 and TRBJ1-1, with a weak D call TRBD1 (5 bases). This CDR3 contains 15 residues. Looked up from germline, CDR1 is SGHRS and CDR2 is YFSETQ. Trimming removed 0 bases at V and 2 bases at J, with 11 bases between.

The V and J genes are TRBV9 and TRBJ2-5, with TRBD1 matching over 8 bases. This CDR3 contains 17 residues. CDR1 SGDLS and CDR2 YYNGEE come from the germline V gene. Trimming cost V 4 bases and J 5 bases; bases outside gene matches: 16. The CDR3 here is CASSSRGTGGGWETQYF. The CDR3 nucleotides read TGTGCCAGCAGCTCCCGTGGGACAGGTGGAGGGTGGGAGACCCAGTACTTC. Based on the CDR3 plus reference TRBV9 and TRBJ2-5, the full variable domain is DSGVTQTPKHLITATGQRVTLRCSPRSGDLSVYWYQQSLDQGLQFLIQYYNGEERAKGNILERFSAQQFPDLHSELNLSSLELGDSALYFCASSSRGTGGGWETQYFGPGTRLLVL.

This clone has just one count. The V call is TRBV19, the J call TRBJ1-2; TRBD1 matches at 9 bases. The germline V gene has CDR1 LNHDA and CDR2 SQIVND (reference sequence). The ends lost 10 bases at V and 4 bases at J; junction bases unmatched: 13. The CDR3 covers 15 residues. The CDR3 loop is CATETGTGNTYGYTF. The CDR3 DNA follows: TGTGCCACAGAAACCGGGACAGGGAATACCTATGGCTACACCTTC. The variable domain in full, completed from reference TRBV19 and TRBJ1-2, reads DGGITQSPKYLFRKEGQNVTLSCEQNLNHDAMYWYRQDPGQGLRLIYYSQIVNDFQKGDIAEGYSVSREKKESFPLTVTSAQKNPTAFYLCATETGTGNTYGYTFGSGTRLTVV.

The sample holds a few counts of this clone. J is TRBJ1-5 and V is TRBV27; D possibly corresponds to TRBD1 (5 bases). Germline V gene lookup returns CDR1 MNHEY and CDR2 SMNVEV (reference sequence). The CDR3 length is 16 residues. V was cut by 0 bases and J by 2 bases, with 11 bases left in between. CDR3 DNA sequence: TGTGCCAGCAGTTTATCGTCTCAGGGCGGCAATCAGCCCCAGCATTTT. Its translation is CASSLSSQGGNQPQHF.

J is TRBJ1-2 and V is TRBV10-2, with 9 bases aligning to TRBD1. The germline gives CDR1 WSHSY, CDR2 SAAADI. V was pared by 3 bases and J by 5 bases, with 4 bases of the junction left unmatched. The CDR3 loop spans 14 amino acids. CDR3 DNA: TGCGCCAGCAGTGAACAGGGGGCTAGGTATGGCTACACCTTC. Amino acids: CASSEQGARYGYTF.

The chain carries TRBV20-1 and TRBJ1-2, with D possibly being TRBD1 (6 bases). Looked up from germline, CDR1 is DFQATT and CDR2 is SNEGSKA (reference sequence). V gave up 5 bases and J gave up 7 bases, with 11 bases separating them. The CDR3 loop spans 11 amino acids. In nucleotides, the CDR3 is TGCAGTGCTGGAACAGGGTTTGGCTACACCTTC. Amino acid sequence: CSAGTGFGYTF.

The chain couples TRBV7-9 to TRBJ2-7, with 8 bases lining up with TRBD1. V shed 5 bases and J 7 bases; nucleotides not matched to a gene: 13. The CDR3 is 15 amino acids. The V gene's germline CDR1 is SEHNR and CDR2 FQNEAQ (reference sequence). The DNA for the CDR3 is TGTGCCAGCAGCCGCCGGGACAGGTCTATGAGGGAGCAGTACTTC. This gives the protein CASSRRDRSMREQYF.

V is TRBV28 and J is TRBJ1-1; D might be TRBD1 (5 bases). V dropped 10 bases and J dropped 4 bases, with 16 bases sitting between them. Germline values: CDR1 MDHEN, CDR2 SYDVKM. The CDR3 covers 13 residues. CDR3 DNA: TGTGCCATCTCAACAGGTCTGCGCACTGAAGCTTTCTTT. Protein sequence: CAISTGLRTEAFF.